One and the same sample provided the 24 T cell receptor beta chains below, sequenced in a study of cytomegalovirus exposure and HLA in healthy donors. PCR was performed using 60 Vbeta and 13 Jbeta primers. Assay used: immunoSEQ multiplex PCR; TCRdb lists only in-frame clones, some missing. Counted here are under 200,000 clones, roughly four fifths occurring once; the ten biggest clones make up 1.5% to 2%. Sequencing was carried out using PBMCs. These receptors were obtained from a woman under 30 in good health and CMV-seronegative.

The chain employs TRBV14 and TRBJ2-5; tentative D call: TRBD2 (6 bases). The CDR3 spans 16 residues. Germline CDR1 reads SGHDN; CDR2 reads FVKESK. V lost 4 bases, J lost 5 bases, and 20 bases lay in between. The CDR3 sequence is CASSPYGTGVGETQYF. CDR3 sequence (DNA): TGTGCCAGCAGCCCCTATGGGACGGGAGTTGGGGAGACCCAGTACTTC.

This clone was detected only once. The chain links TRBV5-8 to TRBJ2-5; 11 bases map to TRBD2. The CDR3 runs to 16 residues. CDR1 is SGHTS and CDR2 is YDEGEE in the germline V gene. J was trimmed by 1 base and V by 4 bases; bases with no gene match: 6. The CDR3 DNA sequence: TGTGCCAGCAGCCCCGGGACTAGCGGAGTCCAAGAGACCCAGTACTTC. Translation gives CASSPGTSGVQETQYF.

The chain combines TRBV7-2 with TRBJ2-7, with a weak D call TRBD2 (6 bases). Germline CDR1 reads SGHTA; CDR2 reads FQGNSA. This CDR3 region has 15 residues. Between the trimmed V and J ends, which lost 1 base and 9 bases, there was a span of 19 bases. The chain's CDR3 is CASSLDRSDGGRQYF. The CDR3 DNA is TGTGCCAGCAGCTTAGACCGTTCTGACGGGGGTCGGCAGTACTTC.

This clone was recorded once. The chain uses TRBV4-3 and TRBJ2-7; possibly TRBD2 for D (7 bases). Trimming stripped 0 bases from V and 7 bases from J, with 22 bases between. Germline V gene lookup returns CDR1 LGHNA and CDR2 YSLEER. The length of the CDR3 is 17 residues. The CDR3 nucleotides read TGCGCCAGCAGCCAAGATCGGGGAGGGGGAAGTGGGGGAGAGCAGTACTTC. Its protein product is CASSQDRGGGSGGEQYF.

The genes are TRBV6-5 and TRBJ2-5; no clear D. The CDR3 runs to 13 residues. Trimming pared 5 bases from V and 3 bases from J, leaving 10 bases between. The germline V gene has CDR1 MNHEY and CDR2 SVGAGI. The CDR3 DNA is TGTGCCAGCAGTGTTCAAACTGAAGAGACCCAGTACTTC. It translates to CASSVQTEETQYF.

CDR3 bases: TGTGCCAGCAGCCGGGACAGATTATACGAGCAGTACTTC. Translated, it gives CASSRDRLYEQYF. The rearrangement uses TRBV7-8 and TRBJ2-7; TRBD1 matches at 7 bases. The ends lost 5 bases at V and 4 bases at J; junction bases unmatched: 5. Looked up from germline, CDR1 is SGHVS and CDR2 is FQNEAQ. CDR3 size: 13 residues. Drawing the rest from reference TRBV7-8 and TRBJ2-7, the complete variable domain is GAGVSQSPRYKVAKRGQDVALRCDPISGHVSLFWYQQALGQGPEFLTYFQNEAQLDKSGLPSDRFFAERPEGSVSTLKIQRTQQEDSAVYLCASSRDRLYEQYFGPGTRLTVT.

This clone has only one observation. The DNA for the CDR3 is TGTGCCAGCAGCTACATCGGGGGTGGTTCGTCCTACGAGCAGTACTTC. It encodes CASSYIGGGSSYEQYF. The chain combines TRBV7-9 with TRBJ2-7; a possible D gene is TRBD2 (6 bases). This CDR3 spans 16 amino acids. V was trimmed by 4 bases and J by 1 base, leaving 17 bases between them. Germline V gene data show CDR1 as SEHNR and CDR2 as FQNEAQ (reference sequence).

The V call is TRBV6-1, the J call TRBJ1-4; 8 nucleotides agree with TRBD1. The CDR3 length is 18 residues. V trimming: 0 bases; J trimming: 1 base; junction bases outside the gene matches: 7. Germline V gene sequence: CDR1 MNHNS, CDR2 SASEGT. The CDR3, as DNA: TGTGCCAGCAGTGAAGCTAAGGCAGGGGGCATAACTAATGAAAAACTGTTTTTT. Its translation: CASSEAKAGGITNEKLFF.

V gene TRBV25-1 combines with J gene TRBJ2-1; the match to TRBD2 covers 7 bases. V lost 1 base to trimming and J lost 0 bases; unmatched junction nucleotides: 6. CDR1 MGHDK and CDR2 SYGVNS come from the germline V gene. The CDR3 spans 17 residues. CDR3 loop: CASSEWGGTNSYNEQFF. CDR3 bases: TGTGCCAGCAGTGAATGGGGGGGGACTAACTCCTACAATGAGCAGTTCTTC. The variable domain in full, with the rest retrieved from reference TRBV25-1 and TRBJ2-1, is EADIYQTPRYLVIGTGKKITLECSQTMGHDKMYWYQQDPGMELHLIHYSYGVNSTEKGDLSSESTVSRIRTEHFPLTLESARPSHTSQYLCASSEWGGTNSYNEQFFGPGTRLTVL.

J is TRBJ2-1 and V is TRBV2; 10 bases fit TRBD2. V was pared by 4 bases and J by 7 bases, with 7 bases of the junction left unmatched. Per germline, CDR1 SNHLY and CDR2 FYNNEI. This CDR3 region has 15 residues. The CDR3 DNA follows: TGTGCCAGCAGTGGGACTAGCGGTTTTGTAAATGAGCAGTTCTTC. Its translation: CASSGTSGFVNEQFF.

Of note for this clone: Distinct nucleotide sequences in the sample also encode this CDR3. The chain links TRBV9 to TRBJ2-1, with TRBD2 matching 7 bases. The germline V gene has CDR1 SGDLS and CDR2 YYNGEE. The junction had 4 bases not matched to a gene; V was cut back by 0 bases and J by 4 bases. The CDR3 covers 15 residues. CDR3 amino acids: CASSVDGGSYNEQFF. The CDR3 nucleotides are TGTGCCAGCAGCGTAGATGGCGGGAGTTACAATGAGCAGTTCTTC.

As DNA, the CDR3 is TGTGCCAGCAGTGCTACTCCGGGACAGGGGGCAGATACGCAGTATTTT. Translating it yields CASSATPGQGADTQYF. The V call is TRBV28, the J call TRBJ2-3, with 11 positions matching TRBD1. The trim removed 5 bases at V and 4 bases at J, leaving 8 bases unmatched. Germline V CDR1 and CDR2: MDHEN, SYDVKM. This CDR3 spans 16 amino acids.

This rearrangement joins TRBV23-1 to TRBJ2-7; 10 nucleotides agree with TRBD1. TRBV23-1 is treated as an ORF (open reading frame) with a function not yet certain. V was pared by 4 bases and J by 3 bases, with 6 bases of the junction left unmatched. This CDR3 has 15 amino acids. The CDR3 here is CASSRDRGSDYEQYF. The CDR3 DNA reads as TGCGCCAGCAGTCGGGACAGGGGATCTGACTACGAGCAGTACTTC.

J is TRBJ2-5 and V is TRBV9; 9 bases agree with TRBD1. V was pared by 2 bases and J by 4 bases, with 6 bases of the junction left unmatched. From germline, CDR1 is SGDLS and CDR2 YYNGEE. This CDR3 has 15 amino acids. CDR3 sequence: CASSVRQGEGETQYF. CDR3 coding DNA: TGTGCCAGCAGCGTTCGACAGGGGGAGGGAGAGACCCAGTACTTC.

This rearrangement joins TRBV29-1 to TRBJ2-5; D is possibly TRBD2 (5 bases). This CDR3 contains 14 residues. V lost 3 bases and J 1 base, leaving 12 bases between the germline ends. Per germline, CDR1 SQVTM and CDR2 ANQGSEA. CDR3 sequence: CSVEYWEFQETQYF. The CDR3 nucleotides are TGCAGCGTTGAGTACTGGGAGTTCCAAGAGACCCAGTACTTC.

The chain carries TRBV5-1 and TRBJ2-7, with D possibly being TRBD2 (6 bases). Deletions cut 3 bases from V and 1 base from J, with 17 bases between. Germline loops: CDR1 SGHRS, CDR2 YFSETQ. This CDR3 has 16 amino acids. This CDR3 reads CASSSSSGGISYEQYF. The CDR3 bases are TGCGCCAGCAGCTCATCTTCGGGCGGGATATCCTACGAGCAGTACTTC.

V and J are TRBV7-2 and TRBJ1-1, with D maybe TRBD1 (5 bases). Germline values: CDR1 SGHTA, CDR2 FQGNSA. Deletions cut 5 bases from V and 4 bases from J, with 17 bases between. The CDR3 loop spans 15 amino acids. In nucleotides, the CDR3 is TGTGCCAGCAGCCCCCCAGGCAGGGTGGGCACTGAAGCTTTCTTT. This encodes CASSPPGRVGTEAFF.

The chain couples TRBV4-1 to TRBJ2-4; 14 bases are a match to TRBD2. V lost 3 bases to trimming and J lost 0 bases; unmatched junction nucleotides: 10. The CDR3 is 20 amino acids. Germline CDR1 MGHRA, CDR2 YSYEKL. The CDR3 here is CASSHGLAGGLSLAKNIQYF. The CDR3 bases are TGCGCCAGCAGCCACGGACTAGCGGGGGGACTATCTCTAGCCAAAAACATTCAGTACTTC.

A word on this clone: The sample contains more than one DNA sequence encoding this CDR3. The chain has TRBV7-9 and TRBJ2-6, with a weak D call TRBD2 (6 bases). V was clipped by 1 base and J by 0 bases, with 10 bases between them. Per the germline V gene, CDR1 is SEHNR and CDR2 is FQNEAQ (reference sequence). CDR3 length: 17 amino acids. The CDR3 region has the DNA TGTGCCAGCAGCTTAGGAGTCGGGAGCTCTGGGGCCAACGTCCTGACTTTC. Amino acid sequence: CASSLGVGSSGANVLTF.

The chain combines TRBV5-6 with TRBJ1-1; D gene ambiguous. The germline V gene has CDR1 SGHDT and CDR2 YYEEEE. The V gene lost 3 bases and the J gene lost 1 base, with 13 bases spanning the gap. This CDR3 is built from 15 residues. The CDR3, as DNA: TGTGCCAGCAGCTGGAGGGAGATTGGGAACACTGAAGCTTTCTTT. Residues: CASSWREIGNTEAFF.

The J gene is TRBJ1-3, the V gene TRBV6-5, with D perhaps TRBD1 (5 bases). V lost 0 bases to trimming and J lost 4 bases, with 10 bases between them. The CDR3 is 15 residues long. Per the germline V gene, CDR1 is MNHEY and CDR2 is SVGAGI. CDR3 residues: CASSYSFPGGNTIYF. The DNA for the CDR3 is TGTGCCAGCAGTTACTCTTTCCCAGGGGGAAACACCATATATTTT.

The chain joins TRBV7-2 to TRBJ1-5; D uncertain. Trimming stripped 4 bases from V and 7 bases from J, with 11 bases between. The CDR3 is 13 residues long. Looked up from germline, CDR1 is SGHTA and CDR2 is FQGNSA. CDR3 DNA: TGTGCCAGCAGCTCCCAGCCTAGGCAGCCCCAGCATTTT. It codes for CASSSQPRQPQHF.

V usage is TRBV30 and J usage is TRBJ1-5, with TRBD1 identical over 7 bases. The CDR3 totals 14 residues. CDR1 and CDR2 from the germline V gene are GTSNPN and SVGIG (reference sequence). The V gene end was trimmed by 1 base and the J gene end by 6 bases; junction bases not matched to a gene: 6. CDR3 loop: CAWSANRGSQPQHF. For the CDR3, the DNA is TGTGCCTGGAGTGCCAACAGGGGATCTCAGCCCCAGCATTTT.

The chain uses TRBV28 and TRBJ1-2, with 7 bases identical to TRBD1. Germline V gene sequence: CDR1 MDHEN, CDR2 SYDVKM. The CDR3 extends over 13 amino acids. Trimming cost V 8 bases and J 2 bases; bases outside gene matches: 5. The CDR3 loop reads CASYPGGNYGYTF. The CDR3 DNA is TGTGCCAGCTACCCAGGGGGGAACTATGGCTACACCTTC.